The 2 T cell receptor gamma chains below come from one sample, sequenced in a study of Vδ1+ human thymocytes. Study-wide results and caveats: Highly polyclonal TRG and TRD repertoires with Gaussian CDR3 length distributions appeared in thymus.

Extracted RNA was reverse transcribed into cDNA. The CDR3 regions were amplified by multiplex PCR from V-gene primers to a constant-region primer. TCRdb redid the clone calls on the multiplex PCR reads with CATT. The table lists 25,000 to 35,000 gamma-chain clones, over 15% of them singletons. No antigen has been identified for these receptors. The sequenced sample was Vdelta1+ gamma-delta thymocytes from the thymus. Described subset: FACS-sorted CD3+ TCRalphabeta- TCRVdelta1+ TCRVdelta2- thymocytes. The receptors here all came from a boy under two years old who had congenital heart surgery.

About this clone itself: One base away lies a much larger clone, so this may be a sequencing read error. The rearrangement joins TRGV4 to TRGJ1 or TRGJ2. The J segment lost 6 bases and the V segment lost 0 bases, leaving 2 bases of the junction unmatched. Germline V gene lookup returns CDR1 EGSTGY and CDR2 YDSYTSSV. The CDR3 sequence is 12 residues long. The CDR3 bases are TGTGCCACCTGGGATGGGGCTTATAAGAAACTCTTT. It is translated as CATWDGAYKKLF.

This clone appeared a few times. J is TRGJ1 or TRGJ2 and V is TRGV9. Germline CDR1 is GITISATS and CDR2 is ISYDGTV (reference sequence). J gave up 0 bases and V 0 bases, and 14 bases lay outside the gene matches. CDR3 length: 18 residues. CDR3 region: CALWEVGDDKPNYYKKLF. DNA for the CDR3: TGTGCCTTGTGGGAGGTGGGGGATGATAAACCGAATTATTATAAGAAACTCTTT.